Following are 23 T cell receptor beta chains from one sample sequenced in a study of T cell responses to AZD1222 COVID-19 vaccine. This table comes from immunoSEQ multiplex PCR, and its TCRdb copy is limited to in-frame clones, with some not included. The top ten hold approximately 1.3% of the sample, which has about 210,000 clones, approximately 92% seen once. Specimen: peripheral blood, collected on day 0 of AZD1222 vaccination. These receptors came from an adult in good health.

J is TRBJ1-6 and V is TRBV29-1; a weak D match, TRBD1 (6 bases). V was shortened by 8 bases and J by 8 bases, with 19 bases between the two germline ends. The CDR3 spans 14 residues. Per germline, CDR1 SQVTM and CDR2 ANQGSEA. The CDR3 spells CSSGAGGSDSPLHF. CDR3 sequence (DNA): TGCAGCTCAGGGGCAGGCGGTTCCGATTCACCCCTCCACTTT.

This chain joins TRBV28 and TRBJ1-1; D is perhaps TRBD1 (5 bases). CDR3 length: 13 amino acids. The V gene's germline CDR1 is MDHEN and CDR2 SYDVKM. V was shortened by 6 bases and J by 3 bases, with 11 bases between the two germline ends. CDR3 in amino acids: CASSPRVDTEAFF. The CDR3 DNA follows: TGTGCCAGCAGCCCCAGGGTTGACACTGAAGCTTTCTTT.

In this sample, this clone turned up a few times. Within the sample, other DNA sequences also encode this same CDR3. The J gene is TRBJ1-5, the V gene TRBV18; no clear D gene. CDR1 and CDR2 (germline): KGHSH, LQKENI. The CDR3 has 13 residues. V was cut by 2 bases and J by 1 base, with 3 bases left in between. The CDR3 coding sequence is TGTGCCAGCTCACCAAGGAGCAATCAGCCCCAGCATTTT. Its protein is CASSPRSNQPQHF.

Comments on this clone: A read error may be the cause here, since a much bigger clone is one base away. The V gene is TRBV5-5, the J gene TRBJ1-6; D gene uncertain. Germline CDR1 reads SGHKS; CDR2 reads YYEKEE (reference sequence). The CDR3 runs 12 residues. The chain's CDR3 is CASSSYDSPLHF. DNA of the CDR3: TGTGCCAGCAGCTCCTATGATTCACCCCTCCACTTT.

The CDR3 sequence: CASSLSGSSYEQYF. CDR3 coding DNA: TGTGCCAGCAGCTTATCCGGGAGCTCCTACGAGCAGTACTTC. The chain recombines TRBV7-3 with TRBJ2-7, with D possibly matching TRBD2 (6 bases). The length of the CDR3 is 14 residues. Per the germline V gene, CDR1 is SGHTA and CDR2 is FQGTGA. The germline V and J ends were trimmed by 2 bases and 0 bases, with 8 bases remaining between them.

The gene calls are TRBV28 and TRBJ1-1; no clear D. The CDR3 consists of 11 residues. Germline CDR1 and CDR2: MDHEN and SYDVKM. V gave up 2 bases and J gave up 11 bases, with 9 bases separating them. CDR3 nucleotides: TGTGCCAGCAGTTTACCCACCCGGGCTTTCTTT. Amino acid sequence: CASSLPTRAFF.

The chain has TRBV7-3 and TRBJ2-2; 7 bases map to TRBD2. Trimming at V came to 4 bases and at J to 0 bases, leaving 8 bases not matched to a gene. This CDR3 has 17 amino acids. Germline V gene sequence: CDR1 SGHTA, CDR2 FQGTGA. CDR3 in amino acids: CASSSFRLASNTGELFF. Here the CDR3 DNA reads TGTGCCAGCAGCTCATTTCGACTAGCCTCGAACACCGGGGAGCTGTTTTTT.

The CDR3 DNA sequence: TGTGCCAGCAGCTCCCAGCTAGCGGGGGGCCTTCAGAAATTAACTAGCACAGATACGCAGTATTTT. This gives the protein CASSSQLAGGLQKLTSTDTQYF. The gene calls are TRBV13 and TRBJ2-3; 11 bases map to TRBD2. CDR1 PRHDT and CDR2 FYEKMQ come from the germline V gene (reference sequence). With V trimmed by 4 bases and J by 0 bases, 21 bases remained unmatched. The CDR3 loop spans 22 amino acids.

This chain joins TRBV6-1 and TRBJ2-3; tentatively, D is TRBD2 (5 bases). The CDR3 runs to 12 residues. Germline loops: CDR1 MNHNS, CDR2 SASEGT. Trimming removed 2 bases at V and 8 bases at J, with 8 bases between. The CDR3 protein is CASSEQGSTQYF. In nucleotides, the CDR3 is TGTGCCAGCAGTGAACAAGGGAGTACGCAGTATTTT.

Here the CDR3 DNA reads TGCAGCGCTTACCGGGCCCGGGGAGATGAGCAGTTCTTC. Its translation: CSAYRARGDEQFF. This sequence joins TRBV29-1 and TRBJ2-1; possibly TRBD2 for D (5 bases). The CDR3 totals 13 residues. Germline loops: CDR1 SQVTM, CDR2 ANQGSEA. The germline V and J ends were trimmed by 7 bases and 8 bases, with 18 bases remaining between them.

V is TRBV12-3 or TRBV12-4 and J is TRBJ2-7; D is unclear. Trimming pared 3 bases from V and 3 bases from J, leaving 6 bases between. This CDR3 comprises 12 residues. The CDR3 spells CASSLYSYEQYF. DNA for the CDR3: TGTGCCAGCAGTTTGTACAGCTACGAGCAGTACTTC.

The J gene is TRBJ1-1, the V gene TRBV12-3 or TRBV12-4, with TRBD1 as a possible D gene (6 bases). The germline V and J ends were trimmed by 2 bases and 3 bases, with 7 bases remaining between them. This CDR3 is 13 amino acids long. The chain's CDR3 is CASSLNRDTEAFF. The CDR3 DNA follows: TGTGCCAGCAGTTTAAACAGGGACACTGAAGCTTTCTTT.

V and J are TRBV5-4 and TRBJ1-2; D is undetermined. The CDR3 totals 13 residues. CDR1 SGHNT and CDR2 YYREEE come from the germline V gene (reference sequence). Trimming removed 2 bases from V and 12 bases from J, with 17 bases in between. CDR3 coding DNA: TGTGCCAGCAGCTTTGATTCGGGTCGTCTCGACACCTTC. Its translation: CASSFDSGRLDTF.

This clone was detected only a few times. The chain joins TRBV2 to TRBJ1-5; no reliable D call. The ends were cut back, 3 bases at V and 4 bases at J, with 10 bases in the middle. Per the germline V gene, CDR1 is SNHLY and CDR2 is FYNNEI. The CDR3 has 14 amino acids. CDR3 in DNA: TGTGCCAGCAGTGATGGTTCCGATAATCAGCCCCAGCATTTT. Encoded protein: CASSDGSDNQPQHF.

J is TRBJ1-2 and V is TRBV19; D is undetermined. This CDR3 contains 15 residues. The germline V gene has CDR1 LNHDA and CDR2 SQIVND (reference sequence). The V gene lost 2 bases and the J gene lost 0 bases, with 10 bases spanning the gap. CDR3 DNA: TGTGCCAGTAGTATACAGGCAAGTCCTAACTATGGCTACACCTTC. It encodes CASSIQASPNYGYTF. Complete variable domain (other parts from reference TRBV19 and TRBJ1-2): DGGITQSPKYLFRKEGQNVTLSCEQNLNHDAMYWYRQDPGQGLRLIYYSQIVNDFQKGDIAEGYSVSREKKESFPLTVTSAQKNPTAFYLCASSIQASPNYGYTFGSGTRLTVV.

The chain is built from TRBV29-1 and TRBJ2-2, with 10 bases matching TRBD2. The CDR3 consists of 16 residues. V gave up 6 bases and J gave up 6 bases; unmatched junction bases: 13. Per germline, CDR1 SQVTM and CDR2 ANQGSEA. The CDR3 spells CSVETTAGGSAGELFF. The CDR3 coding sequence is TGCAGCGTGGAAACCACAGCGGGGGGGTCCGCCGGGGAGCTGTTTTTT.

In its sample, this clone was seen a few times. This chain connects TRBV5-1 to TRBJ1-5, with D perhaps matching TRBD1 (5 bases). The CDR3 extends over 15 amino acids. The V end was cut by 0 bases, the J end by 1 base, with 8 bases between. Germline loops: CDR1 SGHRS, CDR2 YFSETQ. CDR3: CASSLDQGSNQPQHF. As DNA, the CDR3 is TGCGCCAGCAGCTTGGACCAGGGAAGCAATCAGCCCCAGCATTTT.

The chain recombines TRBV18 with TRBJ1-4; 7 bases line up with TRBD1. V lost 1 base and J lost 5; bases outside the gene matches: 1. This CDR3 is 14 amino acids long. Germline V lookup: CDR1 KGHSH, CDR2 LQKENI. DNA for the CDR3: TGTGCCAGCTCACCACAGGGGGCAAATGAAAAACTGTTTTTT. It translates to CASSPQGANEKLFF.

The chain links TRBV5-6 to TRBJ1-6; D possibly corresponds to TRBD1 (5 bases). Trimming took off 4 bases at V and 6 bases at J, with 11 bases between the two ends. The length of the CDR3 is 14 residues. Germline CDR1 SGHDT, CDR2 YYEEEE. The CDR3 coding sequence is TGTGCCAGCAGCCGGACACTTGGTAATTCACCCCTCCACTTT. Amino acid sequence: CASSRTLGNSPLHF.

This clone was counted only a few times. The rearrangement joins TRBV2 to TRBJ1-3; D uncertain. The CDR3 runs to 14 residues. V lost 3 bases and J 0 bases, leaving 6 bases between the germline ends. Germline V CDR1 and CDR2: SNHLY, FYNNEI. The CDR3 protein is CASSEVRSGNTIYF. The CDR3 coding sequence is TGTGCCAGCAGTGAGGTTCGCTCTGGAAACACCATATATTTT.

Concerning this clone itself: In the same sample, other DNA sequences code for this CDR3. The chain carries TRBV18 and TRBJ1-5, with D tentatively TRBD1 (5 bases). The germline V gene encodes CDR1 KGHSH and CDR2 LQKENI. The V end lost 2 bases, the J end lost 5 bases, and 7 bases lay between the germline ends. This CDR3 has 13 amino acids. The CDR3 coding sequence is TGTGCCAGCTCACCAGGGACGGATCAGCCCCAGCATTTT. It encodes CASSPGTDQPQHF. Variable domain in full (rest from reference TRBV18 and TRBJ1-5): NAGVMQNPRHLVRRRGQEARLRCSPMKGHSHVYWYRQLPEEGLKFMVYLQKENIIDESGMPKERFSAEFPKEGPSILRIQQVVRGDSAAYFCASSPGTDQPQHFGDGTRLSIL.

The chain recombines TRBV7-9 with TRBJ1-1; D call uncertain. Germline-derived CDR1 and CDR2 are SEHNR and FQNEAQ (reference sequence). The CDR3 sequence is 13 residues long. V lost 1 base, J lost 8 bases, and 11 bases lay in between. CDR3 residues: CASSLDTDPEAFF. Written as DNA, the CDR3 is TGTGCCAGCAGCTTAGACACGGATCCCGAAGCTTTCTTT.

This chain links TRBV2 with TRBJ1-1, with a tentative D call TRBD1 (5 bases). Trimming took off 2 bases at V and 9 bases at J, with 10 bases between the two ends. From germline, CDR1 is SNHLY and CDR2 FYNNEI. This CDR3 region has 12 residues. The CDR3 sequence is CASSEQGAKAFF. CDR3 DNA: TGTGCCAGCAGTGAACAGGGAGCCAAAGCTTTCTTT.